This is a list of T cell receptor beta chains from one sample in a study of blood T cell repertoires in COVID-19. Data came from immunoSEQ multiplex PCR; TCRdb stores just in-frame clones and leaves some out. The table includes about 260,000 clones, around four fifths detected once. What was sequenced was peripheral blood. The receptors were gathered from a man in his 60s who had recovered from COVID-19. Both conserved end residues are part of each CDR3. Fields, in order: D gene, clone size, V gene, CDR3 length, J gene, CDR3 protein. The D gene is left open where the match is weak. The size field is filled for only some rows; it gives once, few, many or a size class.

D gene: .; clone size: .; V gene: TRBV5-1; CDR3 length: 14; J gene: TRBJ2-7; CDR3 protein: CASSLSPGEGEQYF
D gene: .; clone size: .; V gene: TRBV3-1/TRBV3-2; CDR3 length: 16; J gene: TRBJ1-3; CDR3 protein: CASSQLLRATGNTIYF
D gene: TRBD1; clone size: few; V gene: TRBV11-1; CDR3 length: 14; J gene: TRBJ2-7; CDR3 protein: CASSPGTGSYEQYF
D gene: .; clone size: .; V gene: TRBV10-3; CDR3 length: 13; J gene: TRBJ1-1; CDR3 protein: CAIKGPENTEAFF
D gene: TRBD1; clone size: .; V gene: TRBV2; CDR3 length: 16; J gene: TRBJ1-1; CDR3 protein: CATTRQGRSQNTEAFF
D gene: .; clone size: .; V gene: TRBV28; CDR3 length: 13; J gene: TRBJ1-2; CDR3 protein: CASSQDSNYGYTF
D gene: TRBD2; clone size: .; V gene: TRBV27; CDR3 length: 16; J gene: TRBJ2-7; CDR3 protein: CASRRGGAGGPYEQYF
D gene: .; clone size: .; V gene: TRBV5-4; CDR3 length: 14; J gene: TRBJ2-3; CDR3 protein: CASSLYSATDTQYF
D gene: .; clone size: .; V gene: TRBV28; CDR3 length: 12; J gene: TRBJ1-2; CDR3 protein: CASSFGVGGYTF
D gene: TRBD2; clone size: .; V gene: TRBV6-1; CDR3 length: 13; J gene: TRBJ2-7; CDR3 protein: CASSERAGVEQYF
D gene: TRBD1; clone size: .; V gene: TRBV29-1; CDR3 length: 16; J gene: TRBJ2-5; CDR3 protein: CSVGVFDRGRPETQYF
D gene: TRBD2; clone size: .; V gene: TRBV27; CDR3 length: 15; J gene: TRBJ2-3; CDR3 protein: CASSFLAGGPTAQYF
D gene: .; clone size: .; V gene: TRBV11-2; CDR3 length: 15; J gene: TRBJ2-5; CDR3 protein: CASSLGSTREETQYF
D gene: TRBD1; clone size: few; V gene: TRBV5-4; CDR3 length: 17; J gene: TRBJ1-2; CDR3 protein: CASSLAEGGGINYGYTF
D gene: .; clone size: many; V gene: TRBV6-5; CDR3 length: 15; J gene: TRBJ2-1; CDR3 protein: CASLRAAGLGNEQFF
D gene: .; clone size: many; V gene: TRBV2; CDR3 length: 14; J gene: TRBJ2-3; CDR3 protein: CASITGASTDTQYF
D gene: TRBD1; clone size: .; V gene: TRBV11-2; CDR3 length: 13; J gene: TRBJ1-5; CDR3 protein: CASSQQGGQPQHF
D gene: .; clone size: once; V gene: TRBV13; CDR3 length: 16; J gene: TRBJ1-1; CDR3 protein: CASSRGFGVGDTEAFF
D gene: .; clone size: .; V gene: TRBV7-2; CDR3 length: 14; J gene: TRBJ2-7; CDR3 protein: CASSLGAGLSEQYF
D gene: TRBD1; clone size: .; V gene: TRBV6-5; CDR3 length: 14; J gene: TRBJ1-1; CDR3 protein: CASSYGTVNTEAFF
D gene: .; clone size: .; V gene: TRBV5-1; CDR3 length: 14; J gene: TRBJ1-2; CDR3 protein: CASSPNAGNYGYTF
D gene: TRBD1; clone size: .; V gene: TRBV12-3/TRBV12-4; CDR3 length: 13; J gene: TRBJ2-7; CDR3 protein: CASSFRDRESPSF
D gene: TRBD2; clone size: .; V gene: TRBV7-9; CDR3 length: 14; J gene: TRBJ2-7; CDR3 protein: CASSSGAGAYEQYF
D gene: TRBD1; clone size: .; V gene: TRBV6-5; CDR3 length: 14; J gene: TRBJ1-4; CDR3 protein: CASSPTGGTEKLFF
D gene: TRBD2; clone size: .; V gene: TRBV6-5; CDR3 length: 14; J gene: TRBJ2-3; CDR3 protein: CASTGTSFTDTQYF
D gene: .; clone size: .; V gene: TRBV4-1; CDR3 length: 15; J gene: TRBJ1-5; CDR3 protein: CASSLQQGLSQPQHF
D gene: TRBD1; clone size: .; V gene: TRBV19; CDR3 length: 14; J gene: TRBJ1-5; CDR3 protein: CASSTKGAGQPQHF
D gene: .; clone size: .; V gene: TRBV2; CDR3 length: 11; J gene: TRBJ2-4; CDR3 protein: CATSGVSIQYF
D gene: TRBD2; clone size: .; V gene: TRBV19; CDR3 length: 17; J gene: TRBJ2-1; CDR3 protein: CASSTPRTSGRSYEQFF
D gene: .; clone size: .; V gene: TRBV28; CDR3 length: 13; J gene: TRBJ2-5; CDR3 protein: CASSDSVPETQYF
D gene: .; clone size: .; V gene: TRBV6-1; CDR3 length: 15; J gene: TRBJ1-3; CDR3 protein: CASSSRQTSGNTIYF
D gene: TRBD1; clone size: .; V gene: TRBV2; CDR3 length: 14; J gene: TRBJ1-4; CDR3 protein: CASSRRDRAEKLFF
D gene: .; clone size: .; V gene: TRBV24-1; CDR3 length: 15; J gene: TRBJ2-5; CDR3 protein: CATSDPSTPEETQYF
D gene: .; clone size: .; V gene: TRBV19; CDR3 length: 14; J gene: TRBJ1-4; CDR3 protein: CAGKKGGMSEKLFF
D gene: TRBD1; clone size: .; V gene: TRBV27; CDR3 length: 14; J gene: TRBJ1-2; CDR3 protein: CASSDAGTGLIYTF
D gene: TRBD2; clone size: .; V gene: TRBV27; CDR3 length: 17; J gene: TRBJ2-1; CDR3 protein: CASSLAGGRSSYNEQFF
D gene: .; clone size: .; V gene: TRBV2; CDR3 length: 12; J gene: TRBJ2-7; CDR3 protein: CASSVQSYEQYF
D gene: TRBD2; clone size: .; V gene: TRBV7-8; CDR3 length: 16; J gene: TRBJ2-2; CDR3 protein: CASSLKNSGKGGELFF
D gene: TRBD1; clone size: .; V gene: TRBV13; CDR3 length: 15; J gene: TRBJ2-7; CDR3 protein: CASSLQTGAGYEQYF
D gene: .; clone size: .; V gene: TRBV5-1; CDR3 length: 14; J gene: TRBJ2-7; CDR3 protein: CASSLDLRSYEQYF
D gene: .; clone size: once; V gene: TRBV19; CDR3 length: 14; J gene: TRBJ2-1; CDR3 protein: CASSRVGSYNEQFF
D gene: TRBD1; clone size: few; V gene: TRBV7-7; CDR3 length: 15; J gene: TRBJ2-3; CDR3 protein: CASSPTGILTDTQYF
D gene: .; clone size: few; V gene: TRBV5-4; CDR3 length: 16; J gene: TRBJ2-4; CDR3 protein: CASSFPSGLAKNIQYF
D gene: .; clone size: few; V gene: TRBV5-5; CDR3 length: 15; J gene: TRBJ2-2; CDR3 protein: CASSGAGQGTGELFF
D gene: .; clone size: .; V gene: TRBV19; CDR3 length: 15; J gene: TRBJ2-1; CDR3 protein: CASSIDNWSGNEQFF